What follows is one TCR beta chain and its context. The data originate from a study of blood T cell repertoires in COVID-19. Background on the study: The analysed material was cDNA or gDNA that came from T cells, B-cell-depleted T cells, or PBMCs.

TCRdb's copy holds only in-frame clones and misses some; the assay was immunoSEQ multiplex PCR. The sample has fewer than 250,000 clones; roughly four fifths are singletons. Trimming pared 0 bases from V and 2 bases from J, leaving 14 bases between. The CDR3 is made up of 16 amino acids. CDR1 is GTSNPN, CDR2 SVGIG, per germline (reference sequence). The chain recombines TRBV30 with TRBJ1-5, with D perhaps TRBD1 (6 bases). This clonotype originated in a woman between 65 and 79 years old with acute or convalescent COVID-19. The sequenced material came from peripheral blood. The CDR3 sequence: CAWSVRGRGGNQPQHF. CDR3 nucleotide sequence: TGTGCCTGGAGTGTACGGGGCAGGGGCGGCAATCAGCCCCAGCATTTT. Supplemented by reference TRBV30 and TRBJ1-5, the full variable domain reads SQTIHQWPATLVQPVGSPLSLECTVEGTSNPNLYWYRQAAGRGLQLLFYSVGIGQISSEVPQNLSASRPQDRQFILSSKKLLLSDSGFYLCAWSVRGRGGNQPQHFGDGTRLSIL.